The 7 T cell receptor beta chains listed next were all sequenced from one sample in a study of blood T cell repertoires in COVID-19. Method: immunoSEQ multiplex PCR; TCRdb's copy keeps in-frame clones and lacks some. Counted here are roughly 240,000 clones, 84% occurring once; the ten biggest clones make up 2% to 2.5%. Sequenced input: peripheral blood. The receptors derive from a middle-aged man who had recovered from COVID-19.

CDR3 protein: CSGGAGTDTQYF. As DNA, the CDR3 is TGCAGCGGGGGGGCCGGCACAGATACGCAGTATTTT. The chain links TRBV29-1 to TRBJ2-3; D tentatively fits TRBD1 or TRBD2 (6 bases each). The V gene lost 7 bases and the J gene lost 1 base, with 9 bases spanning the gap. Germline V gene lookup returns CDR1 SQVTM and CDR2 ANQGSEA. This CDR3 has 12 amino acids.

V usage is TRBV7-2 and J usage is TRBJ2-1; D perhaps matches TRBD2 (6 bases). Germline V CDR1 and CDR2: SGHTA, FQGNSA. The V end lost 10 bases, the J end lost 6 bases, and 22 bases lay between the germline ends. This CDR3 region has 15 residues. The CDR3 is CANSLRPGASNEQFF. The CDR3 DNA reads as TGTGCCAATTCACTCAGGCCGGGAGCCTCCAATGAGCAGTTCTTC.

CDR3 amino acids: CASSSGTNSYEQYF. CDR3 nucleotide sequence: TGTGCCAGCAGCTCGGGGACTAACTCCTACGAGCAGTACTTC. The rearrangement links TRBV7-2 to TRBJ2-7, with 7 bases lining up with TRBD2. The CDR3 consists of 14 residues. The V and J ends lost 4 bases and 0 bases, in that order; junction bases with no gene match: 3. Germline CDR1 and CDR2: SGHTA and FQGNSA. Based on the CDR3 plus reference TRBV7-2 and TRBJ2-7, the full variable domain is GAGVSQSPSNKVTEKGKDVELRCDPISGHTALYWYRQSLGQGLEFLIYFQGNSAPDKSGLPSDRFSAERTGGSVSTLTIQRTQQEDSAVYLCASSSGTNSYEQYFGPGTRLTVT.

The chain is built from TRBV25-1 and TRBJ1-3; 7 bases are shared with TRBD1. This CDR3 comprises 16 residues. The germline gives CDR1 MGHDK, CDR2 SYGVNS. V was pared by 3 bases and J by 0 bases, with 5 bases of the junction left unmatched. The CDR3 sequence: CASSDRTGPSGNTIYF. The DNA for the CDR3 is TGTGCCAGCAGTGATCGGACAGGACCCTCTGGAAACACCATATATTTT.

The gene calls are TRBV9 and TRBJ2-3; D is undetermined. The V end lost 4 bases, the J end lost 2 bases, and 14 bases lay between the germline ends. CDR3 length: 15 residues. Germline CDR1 and CDR2: SGDLS and YYNGEE. CDR3 in amino acids: CASSPGPYFTDTQYF. CDR3 coding DNA: TGTGCCAGCAGCCCGGGTCCCTACTTCACAGATACGCAGTATTTT.

This sequence joins TRBV10-1 and TRBJ2-7; 8 bases are a match to TRBD2. Trimming at V came to 2 bases and at J to 4 bases, leaving 1 base not matched to a gene. The CDR3 consists of 13 residues. Germline CDR1 reads WNHNN; CDR2 reads SYGVQD (reference sequence). Written as DNA, the CDR3 is TGCGCCAGCAGTGAGGTAGCGGGGTACGAGCAGTACTTC. It yields the protein CASSEVAGYEQYF.

The chain recombines TRBV11-3 with TRBJ2-1; D perhaps matches TRBD2 (6 bases). CDR3 length equals 16 residues. Trimming took off 1 base at V and 4 bases at J, with 14 bases between the two ends. CDR1 is SGHNT, CDR2 YENEEA, per germline. The CDR3 sequence is CASSLGGASAYNEQFF. The CDR3 DNA reads TGTGCCAGCAGCTTAGGTGGAGCTAGCGCTTACAATGAGCAGTTCTTC.